These 16 T cell receptor beta chains came from one sample sequenced in a study of PD-L1 blockade in urothelial cancer. Noted time point: peripheral blood 6 weeks after treatment start. Data came from immunoSEQ multiplex PCR; TCRdb stores just in-frame clones and leaves some out. The repertoire holds nearly 45,000 clones, with around 80% as singletons. Sequencing used PBMCs, obtained around atezolizumab (anti-PD-L1) treatment. The origin of the receptors is a man aged 55 to 70 with urothelial cancer.

The chain employs TRBV11-2 and TRBJ2-7, with 8 positions matching TRBD1. V lost 5 bases, J lost 4 bases, and 7 bases stayed unmatched. The CDR3 runs to 14 residues. Germline V gene data show CDR1 as SGHAT and CDR2 as FQNNGV. The CDR3 spells CASSLTQGEYEQYF. CDR3 sequence (DNA): TGTGCCAGCAGCCTAACACAGGGGGAGTACGAGCAGTACTTC.

V gene TRBV6-4 combines with J gene TRBJ1-2; 10 positions match TRBD1. V trimming: 5 bases; J trimming: 5 bases; junction bases outside the gene matches: 8. The germline CDR1 and CDR2 sequences are MRHNA and SNTAGT. The CDR3 loop spans 15 amino acids. The CDR3 region is CASSPRQGAMYGYTF. The CDR3 DNA is TGTGCCAGCAGTCCAAGACAGGGGGCGATGTATGGCTACACCTTC.

This clone was picked up a small number of times. This chain connects TRBV18 to TRBJ2-7; 7 bases line up with TRBD1. J was trimmed by 0 bases and V by 5 bases; bases with no gene match: 4. Per germline, CDR1 KGHSH and CDR2 LQKENI. The CDR3 has 14 amino acids. The CDR3 nucleotides read TGTGCCAGCTCAGACAGGGCCAGCTCCTACGAGCAGTACTTC. Its protein is CASSDRASSYEQYF.

The V call is TRBV5-1, the J call TRBJ2-2; TRBD2 aligns across 8 bases. Germline CDR1 and CDR2: SGHRS and YFSETQ. J gave up 4 bases and V 0 bases, and 2 bases lay outside the gene matches. CDR3 length: 15 residues. CDR3 sequence reads: CASSLGSGATGELFF. The CDR3 DNA sequence: TGCGCCAGCAGCTTGGGTAGCGGGGCCACCGGGGAGCTGTTTTTT. The complete variable domain, with remaining parts taken from reference TRBV5-1 and TRBJ2-2, reads KAGVTQTPRYLIKTRGQQVTLSCSPISGHRSVSWYQQTPGQGLQFLFEYFSETQRNKGNFPGRFSGRQFSNSRSEMNVSTLELGDSALYLCASSLGSGATGELFFGEGSRLTVL.

This clone appeared once. The gene calls are TRBV19 and TRBJ1-1; no reliable D call. The V end was cut by 3 bases, the J end by 1 base, with 9 bases between. CDR3 length: 14 residues. Germline CDR1 is LNHDA and CDR2 is SQIVND (reference sequence). CDR3: CASSMMPQNTEAFF. The CDR3 nucleotides read TGTGCCAGTAGTATGATGCCACAGAACACTGAAGCTTTCTTT.

The genes are TRBV5-6 and TRBJ2-2; a possible D gene is TRBD1 (6 bases). Germline V gene lookup returns CDR1 SGHDT and CDR2 YYEEEE. The V end lost 6 bases, the J end lost 5 bases, and 20 bases lay between the germline ends. There are 16 residues in the CDR3. The CDR3 loop reads CASKYQQGSGTGELFF. The CDR3 DNA is TGTGCCAGCAAATATCAACAGGGCTCGGGAACCGGGGAGCTGTTTTTT.

V gene TRBV5-5 combines with J gene TRBJ1-1, with D hard to call. Germline assignment: CDR1 SGHKS and CDR2 YYEKEE (reference sequence). There are 15 residues in the CDR3. V was shortened by 0 bases and J by 1 base, with 10 bases between the two germline ends. The CDR3 loop reads CASSLEGGWNTEAFF. The CDR3 nucleotides read TGTGCCAGCAGCTTGGAAGGAGGGTGGAACACTGAAGCTTTCTTT. Supplemented by reference TRBV5-5 and TRBJ1-1, the full variable domain reads DAGVTQSPTHLIKTRGQQVTLRCSPISGHKSVSWYQQVLGQGPQFIFQYYEKEERGRGNFPDRFSARQFPNYSSELNVNALLLGDSALYLCASSLEGGWNTEAFFGQGTRLTVV.

The V call is TRBV5-1, the J call TRBJ2-1, with 7 bases identical to TRBD1. The germline V gene encodes CDR1 SGHRS and CDR2 YFSETQ. The J segment lost 4 bases and the V segment lost 1 base, leaving 5 bases of the junction unmatched. This CDR3 spans 15 amino acids. The CDR3 loop is CASSLTGVIYNEQFF. For the CDR3, the DNA is TGCGCCAGCAGCTTGACAGGGGTCATTTACAATGAGCAGTTCTTC.

This chain uses TRBV6-1 with TRBJ1-2; 11 bases line up with TRBD1. The V gene's germline CDR1 is MNHNS and CDR2 SASEGT. Trimming at V came to 6 bases and at J to 5 bases, leaving 8 bases not matched to a gene. There are 15 residues in the CDR3. This CDR3 is CASRRVGQGGYGYTF. The DNA of the CDR3 is TGTGCCAGCAGGCGGGTGGGACAGGGGGGATATGGCTACACCTTC.

The chain combines TRBV2 with TRBJ2-1; 7 nucleotides line up with TRBD2. Losses at the gene ends were 0 bases for V and 4 bases for J; bases not matched to a gene: 9. The V gene's germline CDR1 is SNHLY and CDR2 FYNNEI. The CDR3 has 17 residues. CDR3 bases: TGTGCCAGCAGTGAAGCGCTTGAGCGGGGTCAGTACAATGAGCAGTTCTTC. Protein sequence: CASSEALERGQYNEQFF.

J is TRBJ2-7 and V is TRBV4-1; tentatively, D is TRBD2 (5 bases). CDR3 length: 15 amino acids. V lost 3 bases and J lost 2, with 14 bases in between. Germline V lookup: CDR1 MGHRA, CDR2 YSYEKL. CDR3 protein: CASSQIGGAAYEQYF. CDR3 DNA: TGCGCCAGCAGCCAGATCGGCGGAGCGGCCTACGAGCAGTACTTC.

The sample holds one count of this clone. V gene TRBV11-2 combines with J gene TRBJ2-1; 7 bases agree with TRBD2. This CDR3 contains 16 residues. V trimming: 5 bases; J trimming: 2 bases; junction bases outside the gene matches: 9. Germline V gene lookup returns CDR1 SGHAT and CDR2 FQNNGV. CDR3 bases: TGTGCCAGCAGCCCGTTGGCGGGGGTCGCCTACAATGAGCAGTTCTTC. It codes for CASSPLAGVAYNEQFF.

The V and J genes are TRBV7-2 and TRBJ2-7; tentatively, D is TRBD1 (5 bases). Germline V gene lookup returns CDR1 SGHTA and CDR2 FQGNSA. The CDR3 loop spans 12 amino acids. V gave up 5 bases and J gave up 6 bases, with 11 bases separating them. CDR3 in amino acids: CASSRTSREQYF. The CDR3 nucleotides are TGTGCCAGCAGCCGGACATCCCGCGAGCAGTACTTC.

CDR3 bases: TGTGCCAGGGGGCGGTGTTTTTCGGTCACTGAAGCTTTCTTT. Amino acids: CARGRCFSVTEAFF. This rearrangement joins TRBV28 to TRBJ1-1, with D perhaps TRBD1 (5 bases). Germline V CDR1 and CDR2: MDHEN, SYDVKM. The CDR3 runs 14 residues. With 9 bases removed from V and 4 bases from J, the gap between germline ends came to 18 bases.

The chain links TRBV28 to TRBJ2-5; 9 bases are a match to TRBD1. V lost 5 bases to trimming and J lost 2 bases; unmatched junction nucleotides: 6. Per the germline V gene, CDR1 is MDHEN and CDR2 is SYDVKM. The length of the CDR3 is 15 residues. In nucleotides, the CDR3 is TGTGCCAGCAGTCCACCGACAGGGGGTCAAGAGACCCAGTACTTC. It specifies CASSPPTGGQETQYF.

This chain joins TRBV7-2 and TRBJ2-1; TRBD2 matches at 9 bases. Germline CDR1 is SGHTA and CDR2 is FQGNSA. V was clipped by 5 bases and J by 10 bases; unmatched bases: 9. This CDR3 contains 14 residues. The CDR3 spells CASSPQSSGTEQFF. The CDR3 nucleotides are TGTGCCAGCAGCCCCCAATCTAGCGGGACGGAGCAGTTCTTC. The full variable domain, rest sourced from reference TRBV7-2 and TRBJ2-1, is GAGVSQSPSNKVTEKGKDVELRCDPISGHTALYWYRQSLGQGLEFLIYFQGNSAPDKSGLPSDRFSAERTGGSVSTLTIQRTQQEDSAVYLCASSPQSSGTEQFFGPGTRLTVL.